The TCR beta chain described here comes from a study of spatial heterogeneity in lung cancer. Trimming cost V 2 bases and J 3 bases; bases outside gene matches: 1. The CDR3 spans 14 residues. Germline CDR1 SNHLY, CDR2 FYNNEI. This clonotype is medium-sized within its sample. TCRdb reanalysed the 5' RACE reads using MiXCR and keeps one entry per CDR3 protein. The table has roughly 9,900 distinct CDR3 sequences, approximately 8.1% seen once. Time point reported: sample taken at primary tumor resection. Unsorted whole RNA samples from tumor, nontumor lung or frozen PBMC were sequenced. Samples came from roughly 75 TRACERx patients with untreated early-stage lung cancer.

This receptor was taken from a male donor with early-stage non-small cell lung cancer. The source was PBMCs, collected at surgery. The V call is TRBV2, the J call TRBJ2-3; TRBD1 matches 8 bases. CDR3 in DNA: TGTGCCAGCAGTGAACAGGGGGCAACAGATACGCAGTATTTT. It translates to CASSEQGATDTQYF.